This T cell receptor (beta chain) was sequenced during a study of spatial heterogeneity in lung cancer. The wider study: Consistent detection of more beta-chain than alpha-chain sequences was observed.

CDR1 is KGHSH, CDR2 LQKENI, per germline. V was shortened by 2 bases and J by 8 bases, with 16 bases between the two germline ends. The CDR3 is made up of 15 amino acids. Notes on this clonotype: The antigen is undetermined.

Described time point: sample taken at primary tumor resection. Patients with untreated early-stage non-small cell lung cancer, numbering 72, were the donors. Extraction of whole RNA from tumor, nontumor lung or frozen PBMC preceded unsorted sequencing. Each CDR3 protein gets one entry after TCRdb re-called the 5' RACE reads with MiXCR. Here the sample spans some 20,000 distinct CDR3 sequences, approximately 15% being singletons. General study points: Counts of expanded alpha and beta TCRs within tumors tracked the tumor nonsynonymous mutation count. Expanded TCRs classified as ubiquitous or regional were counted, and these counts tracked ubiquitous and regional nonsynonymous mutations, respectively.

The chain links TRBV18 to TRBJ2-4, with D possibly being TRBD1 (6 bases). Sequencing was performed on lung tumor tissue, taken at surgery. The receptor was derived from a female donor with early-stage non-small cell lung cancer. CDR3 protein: CASSPSRDIRDIQYF. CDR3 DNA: TGTGCCAGCTCACCAAGCCGGGACATAAGGGACATTCAGTACTTC.